This entry lists 17 T cell receptor beta chains sequenced from one sample in a study of chemoradiotherapy in HPV16-positive cancers. The repertoire was sequenced with immunoSEQ multiplex PCR; TCRdb's copy has only in-frame clones and lacks some. The repertoire includes about 12,000 clones, roughly 90% of them detected once, and about 2.2% sits in the top ten. The material sequenced was blood, taken from a patient who underwent chemoradiotherapy. Receptor source: a human donor with HPV-associated anogenital cancer.

The gene calls are TRBV2 and TRBJ2-3, with TRBD2 matching over 7 bases. The CDR3 sequence is 12 residues long. CDR1 SNHLY and CDR2 FYNNEI come from the germline V gene. V shed 6 bases and J 6 bases; nucleotides not matched to a gene: 3. The CDR3 protein is CASRLLADTQYF. Written as DNA, the CDR3 is TGTGCCAGCAGATTACTAGCGGATACGCAGTATTTT.

V gene TRBV5-6 combines with J gene TRBJ2-3, with 11 bases identical to TRBD2. CDR1 and CDR2 from the germline V gene are SGHDT and YYEEEE. The CDR3 is 16 residues long. With V trimmed by 4 bases and J by 2 bases, 6 bases remained unmatched. Here the CDR3 reads CASSGGLAVYTDTQYF. Written as DNA, the CDR3 is TGTGCCAGCAGCGGGGGACTAGCGGTGTACACAGATACGCAGTATTTT.

V gene TRBV19 combines with J gene TRBJ1-1, with 7 bases aligning to TRBD1. The CDR3 runs to 12 residues. Unmatched junction bases numbered 2, after V lost 6 bases and J lost 4 bases. CDR1 and CDR2 (germline): LNHDA, SQIVND (reference sequence). The CDR3 spells CASRTGLTEAFF. CDR3 DNA: TGTGCCAGTAGGACAGGGCTCACTGAAGCTTTCTTT.

This chain joins TRBV7-9 and TRBJ2-5; 8 bases fit TRBD2. The CDR3 sequence is 16 residues long. The germline V gene encodes CDR1 SEHNR and CDR2 FQNEAQ (reference sequence). Germline trimming cut 5 bases from V and 5 bases from J; bases unmatched to any gene: 13. DNA for the CDR3: TGTGCCAGCAGCCGGGGGGGCTGGACCCTAATGGAGACCCAGTACTTC. It is translated as CASSRGGWTLMETQYF.

The rearrangement links TRBV29-1 to TRBJ1-1; D remains unclear. Germline V CDR1 and CDR2: SQVTM, ANQGSEA. Trimming removed 8 bases from V and 4 bases from J, with 14 bases in between. CDR3 length equals 12 residues. CDR3 protein: CSTRGAGTEAFF. CDR3 bases: TGCAGCACCCGGGGAGCGGGCACTGAAGCTTTCTTT.

The chain employs TRBV7-2 and TRBJ2-7; no definite D call. The CDR3 consists of 12 residues. V lost 2 bases to trimming and J lost 2 bases, with 4 bases between them. CDR1 and CDR2 (germline): SGHTA, FQGNSA. The DNA of the CDR3 is TGTGCCAGCAGCTTAAGTACCTACGAGCAGTACTTC. This gives the protein CASSLSTYEQYF.

The chain has TRBV5-6 and TRBJ2-7; 8 bases are shared with TRBD1. The CDR3 length is 15 residues. The ends lost 4 bases at V and 4 bases at J; junction bases unmatched: 10. CDR1 SGHDT and CDR2 YYEEEE come from the germline V gene. The CDR3 loop reads CASSLDWTGRYEQYF. The CDR3 nucleotides are TGTGCCAGCAGCCTGGATTGGACAGGGAGGTACGAGCAGTACTTC.

The chain joins TRBV19 to TRBJ2-1, with TRBD1 as a possible D gene (6 bases). Trimming cost V 4 bases and J 4 bases, with 14 bases left between them. The CDR3 covers 15 residues. Germline lookup yields CDR1 LNHDA and CDR2 SQIVND (reference sequence). Here the CDR3 DNA reads TGTGCCAGTAGTAACCAGGGGAGACGGTACAATGAGCAGTTCTTC. As protein: CASSNQGRRYNEQFF. The full variable domain, completed using reference TRBV19 and TRBJ2-1, is DGGITQSPKYLFRKEGQNVTLSCEQNLNHDAMYWYRQDPGQGLRLIYYSQIVNDFQKGDIAEGYSVSREKKESFPLTVTSAQKNPTAFYLCASSNQGRRYNEQFFGPGTRLTVL.

V usage is TRBV9 and J usage is TRBJ2-6; TRBD1 matches 7 bases. The germline CDR1 and CDR2 sequences are SGDLS and YYNGEE. Unmatched junction bases numbered 12, after V lost 0 bases and J lost 0 bases. This CDR3 is 20 amino acids long. The CDR3, as DNA: TGTGCCAGCAGCGTAGCATTAAAGGGGGCACCCGGCTCTGGGGCCAACGTCCTGACTTTC. Translation: CASSVALKGAPGSGANVLTF.

There are a few counts of this clone. The rearrangement links TRBV10-2 to TRBJ2-7; 8 bases match TRBD2. The CDR3 covers 14 residues. Germline CDR1 WSHSY, CDR2 SAAADI. V was clipped by 7 bases and J by 2 bases; unmatched bases: 7. The CDR3 spells CASTISGDAYEQYF. The CDR3 DNA is TGCGCCAGCACCATTAGCGGGGATGCCTACGAGCAGTACTTC.

The chain joins TRBV5-1 to TRBJ2-7; D gene ambiguous. Germline assignment: CDR1 SGHRS and CDR2 YFSETQ. The CDR3 has 13 amino acids. With 4 bases removed from V and 3 bases from J, the gap between germline ends came to 11 bases. CDR3 region: CASSGNKGYEQYF. Here the CDR3 DNA reads TGCGCCAGCAGCGGGAATAAGGGCTACGAGCAGTACTTC.

V usage is TRBV5-1 and J usage is TRBJ2-5; D is unclear. V shed 0 bases and J shed 5 bases, with 8 bases lying between them. The CDR3 runs to 13 residues. The germline V gene encodes CDR1 SGHRS and CDR2 YFSETQ. Here the CDR3 DNA reads TGCGCCAGCAGCTTGGTCCCCCGGGAGACCCAGTACTTC. Amino acids: CASSLVPRETQYF.

The chain uses TRBV5-4 and TRBJ2-2, with D perhaps matching TRBD2 (6 bases). Trimming left V 2 bases short and J 5 bases short, with 7 bases between. Germline V lookup: CDR1 SGHNT, CDR2 YYREEE (reference sequence). The CDR3 runs 13 residues. CDR3 in DNA: TGTGCCAGCAGCTTCGGGGGTACCGGGGAGCTGTTTTTT. Translation gives CASSFGGTGELFF.

Note on this clone: A read error may produce the germline difference seen at one junction end. The V call is TRBV4-3, the J call TRBJ2-1; TRBD1 is a possible D gene (6 bases). Germline V lookup: CDR1 LGHNA, CDR2 YSLEER. The CDR3 has 14 amino acids. This CDR3 reads CATSLQGPGNEQFF. As DNA, the CDR3 is TGCGCCACCAGCCTTCAGGGGCCAGGGAATGAGCAGTTCTTC.

The rearrangement links TRBV6-5 to TRBJ1-2; TRBD1 might be the D (6 bases). Germline CDR1 MNHEY, CDR2 SVGAGI. CDR3 length equals 15 residues. Trimming left V 2 bases short and J 3 bases short, with 13 bases between. CDR3 protein: CASSYGPAGDYGYTF. DNA for the CDR3: TGTGCCAGCAGTTACGGTCCCGCAGGGGACTATGGCTACACCTTC.

The gene calls are TRBV10-1 and TRBJ1-1; 8 nucleotides agree with TRBD1. Germline-derived CDR1 and CDR2 are WNHNN and SYGVQD (reference sequence). J was trimmed by 8 bases and V by 0 bases; bases with no gene match: 2. The CDR3 is 13 amino acids. CDR3 loop: CASSESGDREAFF. The DNA of the CDR3 is TGCGCCAGCAGTGAGTCAGGGGACAGGGAAGCTTTCTTT.

This clone was recorded once. The V call is TRBV11-2, the J call TRBJ2-3; possible D gene TRBD2, 6 bases. CDR1 and CDR2 (germline): SGHAT, FQNNGV. The CDR3 has 17 amino acids. V was cut by 2 bases and J by 2 bases, with 17 bases left in between. CDR3 DNA sequence: TGTGCCAGCAGCTTAACTGGGACGGGGGTGTCCACAGATACGCAGTATTTT. Translation: CASSLTGTGVSTDTQYF.